The present TCR beta chain was sequenced within a study of control samples from healthy donors and cancer patients. Profiled with immunoSEQ multiplex PCR; TCRdb holds only in-frame clones, not every one. The top ten clones hold around 2% of a sample with 150,000 to 200,000 clones, around 92% of them seen once. The CDR3 consists of 15 residues. The germline V gene encodes CDR1 KGHSH and CDR2 LQKENI. V lost 4 bases to trimming and J lost 3 bases; unmatched junction nucleotides: 5. This chain connects TRBV18 to TRBJ1-1; 10 nucleotides line up with TRBD1. The clonotype comes from a woman aged 40 to 50 in good health. The material sequenced was blood. The CDR3 spells CASSRSTGGDTEAFF. The CDR3 DNA follows: TGTGCCAGCTCACGGTCGACAGGGGGCGACACTGAAGCTTTCTTT.